This TCR beta chain was captured by sequencing in a study of blood T cell repertoires in COVID-19. Study information: Samples representing acute and convalescent COVID-19 were sourced from the United States, Italy and Spain. Sources were T cells, B-cell-depleted T cells, or PBMCs; the material itself was cDNA or gDNA.

This clone turned up a few times. Per the original data handling: Estimation of nucleated cell counts relied on the amplification of reference gene primers. The protocol was immunoSEQ multiplex PCR, while the TCRdb copy is restricted to in-frame clones and leaves out a portion. The V and J calls and clone size are taken from that table; D and trimming were inferred from the DNA. Here the sample spans nearly 300,000 clones, less than 85% being singletons. The CDR3 extends over 18 amino acids. Per the germline V gene, CDR1 is SGHAT and CDR2 is FQNNGV. Trimming left V 1 base short and J 0 bases short, with 16 bases between. While infection was still active, Seattle patients were enrolled and then followed longitudinally.

Material for sequencing was peripheral blood. This chain connects TRBV11-2 to TRBJ1-3; weak D call: TRBD1 (6 bases). The receptor's source is a human donor with COVID-19, enrolled during active disease. The donor label of this sample is uncertain. CDR3 in DNA: TGTGCCAGCAGCTTAGGGCGGGGGCGTGGGACCTCTGGAAACACCATATATTTT. Its protein is CASSLGRGRGTSGNTIYF.